This passage covers 18 T cell receptor beta chains from one sample sequenced in a study of T-cell reconstitution after alpha-beta-depleted transplantation in children. For TCRbeta, the library was prepared with unique molecular identifiers. TCRdb re-derived calls from the PCR reads in MiXCR, one entry per CDR3 protein. This sample has 380,000 or so distinct CDR3 sequences, with about 14% found just once. Specimen: PBMCs, collected from the stem cell graft. These receptors originate from a human donor who donated a stem cell graft to a child with Fanconi anemia.

J is TRBJ1-1 and V is TRBV29-1, with D unresolved. The CDR3 sequence is 12 residues long. With 4 bases removed from V and 0 bases from J, the gap between germline ends came to 6 bases. The V gene's germline CDR1 is SQVTM and CDR2 ANQGSEA. The CDR3: CSVARMNTEAFF. CDR3 sequence (DNA): TGCAGCGTTGCGCGTATGAACACTGAAGCTTTCTTT.

The sample holds many counts of this clonotype. Germline is not matched at one junction end, which may reflect a read error. V is TRBV5-1 and J is TRBJ2-1; no clear D. Germline CDR1 and CDR2: SGHRS and YFSETQ. The CDR3 sequence is 13 residues long. In DNA, the CDR3 is TGTGCCAGCAGTCTTGGTTTATCCAATGAGCAGTTCTTC. It codes for CASSLGLSNEQFF.

The rearrangement joins TRBV5-1 to TRBJ2-2; D may be TRBD1 (5 bases). The germline V gene has CDR1 SGHRS and CDR2 YFSETQ. This CDR3 contains 14 residues. Trimming shortened V by 5 bases and J by 4 bases, and 12 bases separated the two germline ends. The CDR3 spells CASRYDSPTGELFF. CDR3 DNA: TGCGCCAGCAGATACGACAGCCCCACCGGGGAGCTGTTTTTT.

V and J are TRBV20-1 and TRBJ2-6; D ambiguous. Germline values: CDR1 DFQATT, CDR2 SNEGSKA (reference sequence). The CDR3 totals 15 residues. The ends were cut back, 3 bases at V and 2 bases at J, with 11 bases in the middle. The CDR3 spells CSASTAATGANVLTF. CDR3 nucleotides: TGCAGTGCTAGTACCGCGGCTACTGGGGCCAACGTCCTGACTTTC.

This clonotype was observed many times. V is TRBV10-3 and J is TRBJ1-1, with D perhaps TRBD1 (5 bases). The length of the CDR3 is 14 residues. The V and J ends lost 9 bases and 1 base respectively, with 15 bases between them. Germline V gene lookup returns CDR1 ENHRY and CDR2 SYGVKD. The CDR3 bases are TGTGCCATACGAACCGGGACGAGGAACACTGAAGCTTTCTTT. Protein: CAIRTGTRNTEAFF.

Here the CDR3 reads CASSFGTGSGTQYF. The CDR3 nucleotides read TGTGCCAGCAGCTTCGGGACAGGGAGCGGGACCCAGTACTTC. The chain combines TRBV7-2 with TRBJ2-5; 9 bases match TRBD1. The junction had 6 bases not matched to a gene; V was cut back by 3 bases and J by 7 bases. CDR1 is SGHTA and CDR2 is FQGNSA in the germline V gene. This CDR3 contains 14 residues.

This clonotype was recorded many times. The chain is built from TRBV18 and TRBJ2-7; TRBD1 might be the D (6 bases). Trimming cost V 8 bases and J 2 bases, with 13 bases left between them. The CDR3 is 13 residues long. Per germline, CDR1 KGHSH and CDR2 LQKENI. The CDR3 coding sequence is TGTGCCAGCAGCCCCGGGACACCCTACGAGCAGTACTTC. Residues: CASSPGTPYEQYF.

The chain recombines TRBV28 with TRBJ1-2, with D possibly TRBD1 on 6 matching bases. V shed 2 bases and J shed 0 bases, with 13 bases lying between them. The CDR3 is made up of 16 amino acids. Germline V CDR1 and CDR2: MDHEN, SYDVKM. CDR3 DNA: TGTGCCAGCAGTTTAGGGGGGGCGGAAGCTAACTATGGCTACACCTTC. Translated, it gives CASSLGGAEANYGYTF.

J is TRBJ1-1 and V is TRBV6-1; maybe TRBD1 (5 bases). The CDR3 loop spans 13 amino acids. V was shortened by 6 bases and J by 13 bases, with 21 bases between the two germline ends. The germline CDR1 and CDR2 sequences are MNHNS and SASEGT. The DNA for the CDR3 is TGTGCCAGCAGCCCTAGACAGTGGCTGGGGGTTTTCTTT. Translated, it gives CASSPRQWLGVFF.

This clonotype was seen ten or more times. The genes are TRBV27 and TRBJ2-1; 9 nucleotides agree with TRBD1. Looked up from germline, CDR1 is MNHEY and CDR2 is SMNVEV (reference sequence). The CDR3 has 15 amino acids. V lost 3 bases and J lost 3; bases outside the gene matches: 3. The DNA for the CDR3 is TGTGCCAGCAGTTTCGGGACAGGGAACTACAATGAGCAGTTCTTC. The encoded protein is CASSFGTGNYNEQFF.

The chain recombines TRBV20-1 with TRBJ1-1, with D tentatively TRBD1 (6 bases). V dropped 4 bases and J dropped 7 bases, with 16 bases sitting between them. In germline, CDR1 is DFQATT, CDR2 SNEGSKA (reference sequence). CDR3 size: 13 residues. CDR3 sequence: CSATDSRHGEAFF. CDR3 coding DNA: TGCAGTGCTACGGACAGTAGGCATGGTGAAGCTTTCTTT.

The chain employs TRBV29-1 and TRBJ2-1, with 10 bases identical to TRBD2. V was clipped by 4 bases and J by 4 bases; unmatched bases: 7. The CDR3 has 15 residues. Germline lookup yields CDR1 SQVTM and CDR2 ANQGSEA. This chain's CDR3 is CSVGPAGGPYNEQFF. The DNA of the CDR3 is TGCAGCGTTGGACCAGCGGGGGGGCCATACAATGAGCAGTTCTTC.

Here the CDR3 reads CASSFGQANQPQHF. As DNA, the CDR3 is TGTGCCAGCAGCTTCGGACAGGCTAATCAGCCCCAGCATTTT. The gene calls are TRBV5-5 and TRBJ1-5, with 7 nucleotides matching TRBD1. The germline gives CDR1 SGHKS, CDR2 YYEKEE (reference sequence). The CDR3 totals 14 residues. V gave up 2 bases and J gave up 4 bases; unmatched junction bases: 3.

This clonotype was seen a handful of times. The rearrangement links TRBV9 to TRBJ2-1, with D unclear. Per germline, CDR1 SGDLS and CDR2 YYNGEE. The CDR3 is 16 residues long. The V end lost 0 bases, the J end lost 1 base, and 11 bases lay between the germline ends. The CDR3 sequence is CASSVGNRVSYNEQFF. The CDR3 DNA sequence: TGTGCCAGCAGCGTAGGGAATAGGGTGTCCTACAATGAGCAGTTCTTC. Filled out from reference TRBV9 and TRBJ2-1, the complete variable domain reads DSGVTQTPKHLITATGQRVTLRCSPRSGDLSVYWYQQSLDQGLQFLIQYYNGEERAKGNILERFSAQQFPDLHSELNLSSLELGDSALYFCASSVGNRVSYNEQFFGPGTRLTVL.

This clonotype occurred many times. This sequence joins TRBV29-1 and TRBJ2-1; possibly TRBD1 for D (6 bases). V was shortened by 7 bases and J by 4 bases, with 20 bases between the two germline ends. Germline V gene lookup returns CDR1 SQVTM and CDR2 ANQGSEA. The CDR3 contains 15 residues. The CDR3 sequence: CSANSQGSEYNEQFF. The CDR3 DNA sequence: TGCAGCGCTAACTCTCAGGGGTCCGAATACAATGAGCAGTTCTTC.

V and J are TRBV29-1 and TRBJ2-1; TRBD2 matches 9 bases. The length of the CDR3 is 13 residues. Germline CDR1 is SQVTM and CDR2 is ANQGSEA. CDR3 region: CSQRGAGRNEQFF. The CDR3 bases are TGCAGTCAGCGGGGGGCCGGAAGAAATGAGCAGTTCTTC.

This clonotype was observed many times. This chain joins TRBV7-8 and TRBJ1-1, with D possibly TRBD1 on 5 matching bases. Germline CDR1 SGHVS, CDR2 FQNEAQ. This CDR3 has 14 residues. Trimming removed 1 base from V and 4 bases from J, with 10 bases in between. CDR3 amino acids: CASSLGLGGTEAFF. CDR3 coding DNA: TGTGCCAGCAGCTTAGGACTGGGGGGCACTGAAGCTTTCTTT.

The V gene is TRBV7-2, the J gene TRBJ2-6, with TRBD1 as a possible D gene (6 bases). Trimming removed 6 bases from V and 4 bases from J, with 13 bases in between. Per the germline V gene, CDR1 is SGHTA and CDR2 is FQGNSA. The CDR3 spans 15 residues. The CDR3 DNA reads TGTGCCAGCAGTCCTCAGGGGACCGGGGCCAACGTCCTGACTTTC. As protein: CASSPQGTGANVLTF.